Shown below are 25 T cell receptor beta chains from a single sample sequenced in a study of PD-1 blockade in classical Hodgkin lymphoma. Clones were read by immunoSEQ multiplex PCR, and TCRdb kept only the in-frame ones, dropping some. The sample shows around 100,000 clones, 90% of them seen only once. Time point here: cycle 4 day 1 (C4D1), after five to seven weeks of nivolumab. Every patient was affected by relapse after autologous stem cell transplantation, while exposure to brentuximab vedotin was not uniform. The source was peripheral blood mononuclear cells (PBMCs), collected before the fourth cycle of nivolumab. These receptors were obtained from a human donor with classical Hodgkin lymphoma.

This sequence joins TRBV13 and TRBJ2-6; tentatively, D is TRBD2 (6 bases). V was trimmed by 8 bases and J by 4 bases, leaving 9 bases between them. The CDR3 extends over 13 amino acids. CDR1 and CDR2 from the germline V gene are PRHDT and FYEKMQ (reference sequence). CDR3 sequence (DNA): TGTGCCAGCGGGGAGGAAGGGGCCAACGTCCTGACTTTC. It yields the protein CASGEEGANVLTF.

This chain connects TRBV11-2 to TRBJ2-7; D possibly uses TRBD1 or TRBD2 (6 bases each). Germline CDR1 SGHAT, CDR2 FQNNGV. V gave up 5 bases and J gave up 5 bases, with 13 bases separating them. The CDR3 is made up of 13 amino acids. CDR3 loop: CASSLGGGDEQYF. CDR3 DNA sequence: TGTGCCAGCAGCCTCGGGGGCGGAGACGAGCAGTACTTC.

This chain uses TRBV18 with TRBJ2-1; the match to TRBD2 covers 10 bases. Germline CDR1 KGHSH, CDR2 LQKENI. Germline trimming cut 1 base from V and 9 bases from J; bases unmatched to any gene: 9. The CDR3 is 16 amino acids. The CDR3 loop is CASSPQRGGLEGEQFF. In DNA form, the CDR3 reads TGTGCCAGCTCACCACAGCGGGGGGGCCTAGAGGGTGAGCAGTTCTTC.

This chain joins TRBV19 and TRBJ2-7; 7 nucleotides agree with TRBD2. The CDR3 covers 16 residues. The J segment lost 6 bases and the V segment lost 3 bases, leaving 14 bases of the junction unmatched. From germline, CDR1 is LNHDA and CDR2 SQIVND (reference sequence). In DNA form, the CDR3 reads TGTGCCAGTAGTATTATGTCTGGCGGGGGTGAGCGCGAGCAGTACTTC. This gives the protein CASSIMSGGGEREQYF.

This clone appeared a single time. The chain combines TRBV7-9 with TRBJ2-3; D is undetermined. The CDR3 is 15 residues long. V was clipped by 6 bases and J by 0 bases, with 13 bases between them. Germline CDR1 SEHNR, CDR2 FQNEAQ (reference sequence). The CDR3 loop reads CASRLGPESTDTQYF. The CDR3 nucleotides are TGTGCCAGCAGGCTCGGACCGGAGAGCACAGATACGCAGTATTTT.

In nucleotides, the CDR3 is TGTGCCAGTAGCCGGGGGGACTTTGACCGCTACAATGAGCAGTTCTTC. This encodes CASSRGDFDRYNEQFF. This chain connects TRBV19 to TRBJ2-1; 7 nucleotides align to TRBD2. Trimming took 6 bases from V and 3 from J; bases not matched to a gene: 11. Per the germline V gene, CDR1 is LNHDA and CDR2 is SQIVND (reference sequence). The CDR3 consists of 16 residues.

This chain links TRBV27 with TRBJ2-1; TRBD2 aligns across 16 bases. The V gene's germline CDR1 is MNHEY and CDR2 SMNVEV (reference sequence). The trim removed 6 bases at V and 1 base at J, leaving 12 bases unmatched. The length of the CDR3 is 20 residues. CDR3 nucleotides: TGTGCCAGCAGCCGGGGACTAGCGGGGGGGTATACCAATTCCTACAATGAGCAGTTCTTC. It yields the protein CASSRGLAGGYTNSYNEQFF.

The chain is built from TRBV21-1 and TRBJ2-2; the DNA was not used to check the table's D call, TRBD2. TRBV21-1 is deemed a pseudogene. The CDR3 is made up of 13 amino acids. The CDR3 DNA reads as TGTGCCAGCAGCCCCTCGAACACCGGGGAGCTGTTTTTT. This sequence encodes CASSPSNTGELFF.

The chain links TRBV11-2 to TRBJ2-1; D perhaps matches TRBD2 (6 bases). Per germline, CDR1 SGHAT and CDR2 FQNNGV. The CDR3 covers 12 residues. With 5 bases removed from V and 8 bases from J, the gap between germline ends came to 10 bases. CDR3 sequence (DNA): TGTGCCAGCAGCCCGGGGGTCGATGAGCAGTTCTTC. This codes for CASSPGVDEQFF.

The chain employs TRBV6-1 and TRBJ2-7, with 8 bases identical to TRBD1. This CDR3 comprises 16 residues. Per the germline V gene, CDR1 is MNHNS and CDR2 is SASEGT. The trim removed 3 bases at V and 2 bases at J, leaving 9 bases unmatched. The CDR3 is CASSDPRQGTAYEQYF. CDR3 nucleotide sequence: TGTGCCAGCAGTGACCCAAGACAGGGGACCGCCTACGAGCAGTACTTC.

DNA for the CDR3: TGTGCCAGCAGTGAAAGGGGGGGGGACTCCCTGTACGAGCAGTACTTC. It translates to CASSERGGDSLYEQYF. The chain has TRBV6-1 and TRBJ2-7; D possibly corresponds to TRBD2 (7 bases). The CDR3 contains 16 residues. CDR1 is MNHNS, CDR2 SASEGT, per germline. Trimming took 2 bases from V and 4 from J, leaving 18 bases between them.

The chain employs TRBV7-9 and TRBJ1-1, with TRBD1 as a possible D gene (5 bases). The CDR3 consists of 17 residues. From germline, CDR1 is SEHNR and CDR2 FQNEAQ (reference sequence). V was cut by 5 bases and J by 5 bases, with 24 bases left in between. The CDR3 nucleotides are TGTGCCAGCAGCCCAATAGTGGCCCTGGGCAGGGTTACTGAAGCTTTCTTT. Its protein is CASSPIVALGRVTEAFF.

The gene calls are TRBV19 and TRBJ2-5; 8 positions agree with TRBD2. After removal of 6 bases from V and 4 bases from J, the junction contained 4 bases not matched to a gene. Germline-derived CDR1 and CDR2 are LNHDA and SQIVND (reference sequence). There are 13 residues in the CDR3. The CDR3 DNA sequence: TGTGCCAGTAGCGGGGGGGCATCAGAGACCCAGTACTTC. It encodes CASSGGASETQYF. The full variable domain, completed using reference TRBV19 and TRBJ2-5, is DGGITQSPKYLFRKEGQNVTLSCEQNLNHDAMYWYRQDPGQGLRLIYYSQIVNDFQKGDIAEGYSVSREKKESFPLTVTSAQKNPTAFYLCASSGGASETQYFGPGTRLLVL.

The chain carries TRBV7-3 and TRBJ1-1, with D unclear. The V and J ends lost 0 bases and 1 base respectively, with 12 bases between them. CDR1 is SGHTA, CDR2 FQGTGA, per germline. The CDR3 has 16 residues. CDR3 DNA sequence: TGTGCCAGCAGCTTAACCGCACGGAGGGAGAACACTGAAGCTTTCTTT. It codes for CASSLTARRENTEAFF. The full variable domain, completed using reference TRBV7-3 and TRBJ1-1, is GAGVSQTPSNKVTEKGKYVELRCDPISGHTALYWYRQSLGQGPEFLIYFQGTGAADDSGLPNDRFFAVRPEGSVSTLKIQRTERGDSAVYLCASSLTARRENTEAFFGQGTRLTVV.

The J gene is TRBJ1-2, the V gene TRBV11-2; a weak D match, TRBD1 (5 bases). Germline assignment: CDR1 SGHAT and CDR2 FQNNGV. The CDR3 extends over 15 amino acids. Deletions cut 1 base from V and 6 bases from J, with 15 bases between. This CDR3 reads CASSLAGLLIDGYTF. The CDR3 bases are TGTGCCAGCAGCTTAGCAGGGTTGTTGATTGATGGCTACACCTTC.

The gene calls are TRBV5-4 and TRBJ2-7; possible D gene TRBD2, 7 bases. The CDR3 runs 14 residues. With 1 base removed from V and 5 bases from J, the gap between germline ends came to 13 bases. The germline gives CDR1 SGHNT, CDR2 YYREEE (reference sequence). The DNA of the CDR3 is TGTGCCAGCAGCTTGAGTGCGGGGGCCGACGAGCAGTACTTC. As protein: CASSLSAGADEQYF.

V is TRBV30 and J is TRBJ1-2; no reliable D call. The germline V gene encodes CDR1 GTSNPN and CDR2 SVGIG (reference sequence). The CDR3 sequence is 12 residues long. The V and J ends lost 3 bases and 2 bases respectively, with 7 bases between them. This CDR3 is CAWREQNYGYTF. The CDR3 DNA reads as TGTGCCTGGAGGGAACAGAACTATGGCTACACCTTC.

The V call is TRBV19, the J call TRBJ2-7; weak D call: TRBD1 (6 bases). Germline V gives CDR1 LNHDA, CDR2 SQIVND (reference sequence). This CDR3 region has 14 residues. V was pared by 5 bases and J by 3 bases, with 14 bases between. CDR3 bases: TGTGCCAGTAGTGACCGGGACACCCTCTACGAGCAGTACTTC. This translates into CASSDRDTLYEQYF.

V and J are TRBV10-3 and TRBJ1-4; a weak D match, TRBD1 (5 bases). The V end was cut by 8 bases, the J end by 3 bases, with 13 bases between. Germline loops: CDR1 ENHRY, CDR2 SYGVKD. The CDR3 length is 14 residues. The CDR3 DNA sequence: TGTGCCATCTCTGGACACCCTTCTAATGAAAAACTGTTTTTT. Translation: CAISGHPSNEKLFF.

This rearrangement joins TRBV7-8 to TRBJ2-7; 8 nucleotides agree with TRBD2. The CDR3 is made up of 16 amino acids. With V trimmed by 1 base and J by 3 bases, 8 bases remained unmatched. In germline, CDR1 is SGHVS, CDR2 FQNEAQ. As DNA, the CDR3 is TGTGCCAGCAGCTTAGGGTCGGCGGGGGGCGACTACGAGCAGTACTTC. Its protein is CASSLGSAGGDYEQYF.

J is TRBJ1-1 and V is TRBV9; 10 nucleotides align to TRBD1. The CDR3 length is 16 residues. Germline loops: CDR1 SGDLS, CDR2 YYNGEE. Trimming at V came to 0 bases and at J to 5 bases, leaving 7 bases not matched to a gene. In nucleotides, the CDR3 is TGTGCCAGCAGCGTAGAGGGACAGGGGTTTCAAACTGAAGCTTTCTTT. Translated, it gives CASSVEGQGFQTEAFF.

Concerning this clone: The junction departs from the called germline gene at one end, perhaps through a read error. This CDR3 reads CAGPDSLF. CDR3 nucleotide sequence: TGTGCCGGACCGGACAGCCTCTTC. The rearrangement links TRBV5-8 to TRBJ2-1, with D possibly matching TRBD1 (6 bases). Germline CDR1 SGHTS, CDR2 YDEGEE. The CDR3 runs to 8 residues.

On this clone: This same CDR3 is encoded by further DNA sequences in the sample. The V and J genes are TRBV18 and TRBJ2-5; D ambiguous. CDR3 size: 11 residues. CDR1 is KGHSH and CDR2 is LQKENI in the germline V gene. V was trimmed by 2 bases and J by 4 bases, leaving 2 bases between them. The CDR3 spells CASSPGETQYF. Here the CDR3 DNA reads TGTGCCAGCTCACCAGGAGAGACCCAGTACTTC.

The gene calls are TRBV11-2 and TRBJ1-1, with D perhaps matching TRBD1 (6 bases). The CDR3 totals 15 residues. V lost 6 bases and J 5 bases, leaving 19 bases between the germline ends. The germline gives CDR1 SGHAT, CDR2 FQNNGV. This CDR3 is CASSQRTDGWTEAFF. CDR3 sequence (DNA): TGTGCCAGCAGTCAACGGACAGACGGATGGACTGAAGCTTTCTTT.

In DNA form, the CDR3 reads TGTGCCTGGAGAGCCAGGGGGGGTAGCAATCAGCCCCAGCATTTT. Its translation: CAWRARGGSNQPQHF. The gene calls are TRBV30 and TRBJ1-5; 7 bases map to TRBD1. The germline V gene encodes CDR1 GTSNPN and CDR2 SVGIG (reference sequence). V lost 3 bases to trimming and J lost 0 bases; unmatched junction nucleotides: 5. The CDR3 is 15 residues long. Drawing the rest from reference TRBV30 and TRBJ1-5, the complete variable domain is SQTIHQWPATLVQPVGSPLSLECTVEGTSNPNLYWYRQAAGRGLQLLFYSVGIGQISSEVPQNLSASRPQDRQFILSSKKLLLSDSGFYLCAWRARGGSNQPQHFGDGTRLSIL.